This TCR beta chain was found in a study of cytomegalovirus exposure and HLA in healthy donors. On this clone: Its antigen is currently unknown.

Regarding the study as a whole: Later analysis reportedly placed an Asian-associated ancestry cluster below the roughly 680-donor mean in N-insertions. Links to common viral pathogens appeared, in a later analysis, for several of the most significant clusters.

Germline V gives CDR1 WNHNN, CDR2 SYGVQD (reference sequence). CDR3 size: 17 residues. The ends were cut back, 0 bases at V and 1 base at J, with 13 bases in the middle. The PCR made use of 60 Vbeta and 13 Jbeta primers. As processed by the authors: An analysis that came later counted 60 million to 80 million unique TCR beta chains, 10 million to 11 million shared. Generated by immunoSEQ multiplex PCR, the TCRdb table keeps only in-frame clones and is missing some. V and J calls and clone size follow that table, whereas D and trimming were derived from the DNA. The sample holds approximately 110,000 clones, approximately 66% seen once. Each of the donors was a healthy bone marrow donor.

Sequenced: PBMCs. The chain links TRBV10-1 to TRBJ2-1, with D possibly being TRBD2 (6 bases). The receptor was derived from a man aged 35 to 55 in good health and CMV-seropositive. In DNA form, the CDR3 reads TGCGCCAGCAGTGAGTCAACGGGACTGGGGTCCTACAATGAGCAGTTCTTC. Encoded protein: CASSESTGLGSYNEQFF.